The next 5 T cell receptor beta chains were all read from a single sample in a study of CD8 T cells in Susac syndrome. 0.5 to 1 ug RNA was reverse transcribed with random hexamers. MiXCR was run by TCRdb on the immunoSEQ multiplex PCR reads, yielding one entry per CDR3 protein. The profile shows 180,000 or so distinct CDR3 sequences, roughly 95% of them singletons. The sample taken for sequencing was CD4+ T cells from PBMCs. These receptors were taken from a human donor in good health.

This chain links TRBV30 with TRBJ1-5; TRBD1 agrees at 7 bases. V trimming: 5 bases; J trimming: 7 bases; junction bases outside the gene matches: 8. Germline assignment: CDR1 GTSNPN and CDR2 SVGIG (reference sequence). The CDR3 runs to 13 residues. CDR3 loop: CAWQTGAGQPQHF. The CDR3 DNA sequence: TGTGCCTGGCAAACAGGGGCAGGGCAGCCCCAGCATTTT. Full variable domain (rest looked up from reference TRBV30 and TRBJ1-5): SQTIHQWPATLVQPVGSPLSLECTVEGTSNPNLYWYRQAAGRGLQLLFYSVGIGQISSEVPQNLSASRPQDRQFILSSKKLLLSDSGFYLCAWQTGAGQPQHFGDGTRLSIL.

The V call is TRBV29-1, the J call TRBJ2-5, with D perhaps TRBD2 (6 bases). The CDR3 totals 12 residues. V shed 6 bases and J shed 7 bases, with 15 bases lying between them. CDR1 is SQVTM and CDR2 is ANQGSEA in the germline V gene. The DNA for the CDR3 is TGCAGCGTCCGCGGGGCCCGTGGGACCCAGTACTTC. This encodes CSVRGARGTQYF.

CDR3 residues: CASSEWYEQFF. The CDR3 DNA reads as TGTGCCAGCAGTGAATGGTATGAGCAGTTCTTC. The chain is built from TRBV2 and TRBJ2-1; no clear D gene. With 2 bases removed from V and 8 bases from J, the gap between germline ends came to 4 bases. This CDR3 comprises 11 residues. Germline lookup yields CDR1 SNHLY and CDR2 FYNNEI.

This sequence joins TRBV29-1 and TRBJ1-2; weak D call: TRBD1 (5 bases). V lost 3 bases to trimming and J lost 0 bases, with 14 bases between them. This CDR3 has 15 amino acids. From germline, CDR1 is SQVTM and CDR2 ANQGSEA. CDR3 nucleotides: TGCAGCGTTGATCTGACAGCAAAATCTAACTATGGCTACACCTTC. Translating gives CSVDLTAKSNYGYTF.

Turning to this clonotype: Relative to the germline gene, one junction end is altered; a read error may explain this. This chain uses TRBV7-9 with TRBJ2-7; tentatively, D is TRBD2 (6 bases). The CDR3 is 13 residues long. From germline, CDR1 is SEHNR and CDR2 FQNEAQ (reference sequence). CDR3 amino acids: CASSLPLEGSGVF. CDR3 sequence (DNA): TGTGCCAGCAGCTTGCCATTGGAGGGCTCCGGAGTGTTC.